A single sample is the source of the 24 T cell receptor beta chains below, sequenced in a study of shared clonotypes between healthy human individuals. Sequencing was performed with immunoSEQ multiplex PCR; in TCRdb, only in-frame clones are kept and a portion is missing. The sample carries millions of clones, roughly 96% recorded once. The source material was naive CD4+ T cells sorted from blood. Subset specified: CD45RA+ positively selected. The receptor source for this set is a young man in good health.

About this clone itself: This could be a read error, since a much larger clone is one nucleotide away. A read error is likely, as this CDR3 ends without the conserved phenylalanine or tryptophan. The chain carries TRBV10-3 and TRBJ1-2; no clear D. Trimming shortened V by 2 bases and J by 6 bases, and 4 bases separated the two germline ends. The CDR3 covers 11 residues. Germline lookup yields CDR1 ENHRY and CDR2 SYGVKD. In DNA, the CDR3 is TGTGCCATCAGTGAGGGGAATGGCTACACCCTC. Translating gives CAISEGNGYTL.

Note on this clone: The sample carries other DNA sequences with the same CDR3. CDR3 sequence reads: CASSPRQGTAYEQYF. The DNA for the CDR3 is TGCGCCAGCAGCCCCCGACAGGGTACAGCCTACGAGCAGTACTTC. The V call is TRBV5-1, the J call TRBJ2-7; 7 bases map to TRBD1. From germline, CDR1 is SGHRS and CDR2 YFSETQ. V shed 4 bases, J shed 2 bases, and the junction held 9 bases outside the gene matches. The CDR3 has 15 residues.

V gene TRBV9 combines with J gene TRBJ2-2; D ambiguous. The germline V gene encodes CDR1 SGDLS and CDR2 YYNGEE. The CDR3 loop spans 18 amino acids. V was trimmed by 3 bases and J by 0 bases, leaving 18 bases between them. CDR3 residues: CASSGGTRVDTNTGELFF. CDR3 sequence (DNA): TGTGCCAGCAGCGGTGGCACACGTGTCGATACGAACACCGGGGAGCTGTTTTTT.

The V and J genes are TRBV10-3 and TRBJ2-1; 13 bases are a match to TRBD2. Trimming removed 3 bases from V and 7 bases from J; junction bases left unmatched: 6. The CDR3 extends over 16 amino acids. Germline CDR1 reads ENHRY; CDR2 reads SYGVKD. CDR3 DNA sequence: TGTGCCATCAGTGACCCACTAGCGGGGGGGCAAAATGAGCAGTTCTTC. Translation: CAISDPLAGGQNEQFF.

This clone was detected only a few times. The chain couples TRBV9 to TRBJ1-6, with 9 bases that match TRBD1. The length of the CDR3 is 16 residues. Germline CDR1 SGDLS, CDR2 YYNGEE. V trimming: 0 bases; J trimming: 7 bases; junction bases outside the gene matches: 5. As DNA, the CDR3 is TGTGCCAGCAGCGTAGCCGAGGGACAGGGAAATTCACCCCTCCACTTT. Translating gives CASSVAEGQGNSPLHF.

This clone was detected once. CDR3 coding DNA: TGTGCCAGCAGCCAGGGGACAGCGGCTAATGAAAAACTGTTTTTT. Its protein is CASSQGTAANEKLFF. The V gene is TRBV7-9, the J gene TRBJ1-4, with 7 bases that match TRBD1. The CDR3 is 15 residues long. V lost 5 bases and J lost 3; bases outside the gene matches: 6. Germline V lookup: CDR1 SEHNR, CDR2 FQNEAQ (reference sequence).

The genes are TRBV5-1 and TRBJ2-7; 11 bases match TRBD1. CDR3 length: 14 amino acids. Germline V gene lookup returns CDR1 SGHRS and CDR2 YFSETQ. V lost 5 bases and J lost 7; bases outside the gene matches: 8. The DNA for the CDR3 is TGCGCCAGCAGTTGGACAGGGGGCATCAAAGAGCAGTACTTC. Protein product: CASSWTGGIKEQYF.

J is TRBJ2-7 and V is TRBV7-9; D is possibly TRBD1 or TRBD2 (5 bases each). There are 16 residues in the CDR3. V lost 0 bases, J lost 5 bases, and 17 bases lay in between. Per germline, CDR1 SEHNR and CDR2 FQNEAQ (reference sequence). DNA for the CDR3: TGTGCCAGCAGCTTAGCCGGGACGGCGGTATGGGACGAGCAGTACTTC. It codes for CASSLAGTAVWDEQYF.

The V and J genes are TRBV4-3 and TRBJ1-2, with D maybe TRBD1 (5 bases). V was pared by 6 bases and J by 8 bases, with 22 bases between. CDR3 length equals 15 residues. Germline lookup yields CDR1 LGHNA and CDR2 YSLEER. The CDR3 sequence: CASSSTSRDVGGYTF. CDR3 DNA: TGCGCCAGCAGTTCAACATCCCGGGACGTGGGAGGCTACACCTTC.

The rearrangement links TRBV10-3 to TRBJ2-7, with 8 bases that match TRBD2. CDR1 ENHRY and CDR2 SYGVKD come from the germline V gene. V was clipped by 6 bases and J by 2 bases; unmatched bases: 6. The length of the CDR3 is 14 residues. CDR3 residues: CAISPPGLAYEQYF. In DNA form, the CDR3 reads TGTGCCATCAGCCCACCGGGACTAGCCTACGAGCAGTACTTC.

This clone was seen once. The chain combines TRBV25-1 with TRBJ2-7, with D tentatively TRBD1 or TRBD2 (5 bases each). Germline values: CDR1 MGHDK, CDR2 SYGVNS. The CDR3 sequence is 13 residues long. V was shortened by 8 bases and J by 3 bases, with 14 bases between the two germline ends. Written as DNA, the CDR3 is TGTGCCAGCCTGGGGGATTACGACTACGAGCAGTACTTC. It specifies CASLGDYDYEQYF.

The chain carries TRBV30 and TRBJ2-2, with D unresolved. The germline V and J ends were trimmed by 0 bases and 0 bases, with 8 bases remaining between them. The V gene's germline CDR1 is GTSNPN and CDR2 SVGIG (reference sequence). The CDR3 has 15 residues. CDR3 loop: CAWSVRDANTGELFF. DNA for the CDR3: TGTGCCTGGAGTGTACGAGACGCGAACACCGGGGAGCTGTTTTTT.

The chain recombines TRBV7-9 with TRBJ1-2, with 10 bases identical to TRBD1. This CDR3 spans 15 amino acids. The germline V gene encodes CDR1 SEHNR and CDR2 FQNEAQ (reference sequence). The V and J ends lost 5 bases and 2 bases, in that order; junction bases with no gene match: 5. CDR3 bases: TGTGCCAGCAGCCTGGGACAGGGGCGCAACTATGGCTACACCTTC. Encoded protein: CASSLGQGRNYGYTF. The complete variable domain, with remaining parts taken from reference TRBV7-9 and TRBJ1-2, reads DTGVSQNPRHKITKRGQNVTFRCDPISEHNRLYWYRQTLGQGPEFLTYFQNEAQLEKSRLLSDRFSAERPKGSFSTLEIQRTEQGDSAMYLCASSLGQGRNYGYTFGSGTRLTVV.

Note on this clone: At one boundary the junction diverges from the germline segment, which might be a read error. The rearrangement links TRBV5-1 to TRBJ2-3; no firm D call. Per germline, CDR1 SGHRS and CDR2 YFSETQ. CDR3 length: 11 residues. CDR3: CASGLGDTQYF. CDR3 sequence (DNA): TGCGCCAGCGGCTTGGGGGATACGCAGTATTTT.

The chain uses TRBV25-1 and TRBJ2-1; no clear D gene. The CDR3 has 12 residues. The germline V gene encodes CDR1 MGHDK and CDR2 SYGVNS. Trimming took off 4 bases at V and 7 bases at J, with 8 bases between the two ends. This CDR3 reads CASSGIKNEQFF. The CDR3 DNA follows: TGTGCCAGCAGTGGAATAAAGAATGAGCAGTTCTTC.

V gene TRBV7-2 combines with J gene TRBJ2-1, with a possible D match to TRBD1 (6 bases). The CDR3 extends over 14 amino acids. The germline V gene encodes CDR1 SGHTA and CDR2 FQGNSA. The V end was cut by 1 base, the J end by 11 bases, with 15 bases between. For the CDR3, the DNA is TGTGCCAGCAGCTTAGAATCTAGCACAGGGAAGCAGTTCTTC. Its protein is CASSLESSTGKQFF.

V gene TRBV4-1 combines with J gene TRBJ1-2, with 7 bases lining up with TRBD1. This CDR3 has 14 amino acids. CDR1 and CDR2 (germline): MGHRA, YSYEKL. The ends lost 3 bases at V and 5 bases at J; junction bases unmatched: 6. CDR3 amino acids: CASSQGTVPYGYTF. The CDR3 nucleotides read TGCGCCAGCAGCCAGGGGACAGTTCCTTATGGCTACACCTTC.

The CDR3 nucleotides read TGTGCCAGCACAAGGGACGTGCCGTCCTACGAGCAGTACTTC. Protein sequence: CASTRDVPSYEQYF. The J gene is TRBJ2-7, the V gene TRBV6-1; the D call may be TRBD1 or TRBD2 (5 bases each). Per germline, CDR1 MNHNS and CDR2 SASEGT. The CDR3 extends over 14 amino acids. Trimming left V 7 bases short and J 1 base short, with 14 bases between.

In nucleotides, the CDR3 is TGTGCCAGCAGCTTAGGCGGGACGGGAGGCCGAGACTATGGCTACACCTTC. The encoded protein is CASSLGGTGGRDYGYTF. The chain has TRBV13 and TRBJ1-2; tentatively, D is TRBD1 (5 bases). V lost 0 bases and J 3 bases, leaving 17 bases between the germline ends. In germline, CDR1 is PRHDT, CDR2 FYEKMQ (reference sequence). The CDR3 spans 17 residues. The whole variable domain, filled in from reference TRBV13 and TRBJ1-2, reads AAGVIQSPRHLIKEKRETATLKCYPIPRHDTVYWYQQGPGQDPQFLISFYEKMQSDKGSIPDRFSAQQFSDYHSELNMSSLELGDSALYFCASSLGGTGGRDYGYTFGSGTRLTVV.

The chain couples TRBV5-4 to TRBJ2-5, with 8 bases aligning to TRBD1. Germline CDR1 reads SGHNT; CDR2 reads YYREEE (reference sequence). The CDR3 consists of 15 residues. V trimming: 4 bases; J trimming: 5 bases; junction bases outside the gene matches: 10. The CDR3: CASSPTGALSETQYF. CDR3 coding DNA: TGTGCCAGCAGCCCGACAGGGGCGCTTTCTGAGACCCAGTACTTC.

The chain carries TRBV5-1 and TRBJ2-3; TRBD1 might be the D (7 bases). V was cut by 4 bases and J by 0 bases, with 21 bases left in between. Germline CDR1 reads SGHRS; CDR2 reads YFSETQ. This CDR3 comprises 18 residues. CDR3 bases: TGCGCCAGCAGCCAGCAGGGGGTATTGCGGGGTAGCACAGATACGCAGTATTTT. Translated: CASSQQGVLRGSTDTQYF. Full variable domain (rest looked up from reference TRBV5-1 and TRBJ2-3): KAGVTQTPRYLIKTRGQQVTLSCSPISGHRSVSWYQQTPGQGLQFLFEYFSETQRNKGNFPGRFSGRQFSNSRSEMNVSTLELGDSALYLCASSQQGVLRGSTDTQYFGPGTRLTVL.

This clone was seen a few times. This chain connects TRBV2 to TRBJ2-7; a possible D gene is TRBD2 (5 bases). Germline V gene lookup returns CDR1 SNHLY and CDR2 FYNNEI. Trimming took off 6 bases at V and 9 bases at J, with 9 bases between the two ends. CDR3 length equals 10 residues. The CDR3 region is CASSERVQYF. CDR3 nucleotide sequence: TGTGCCAGCAGCGAGAGGGTGCAGTACTTC.

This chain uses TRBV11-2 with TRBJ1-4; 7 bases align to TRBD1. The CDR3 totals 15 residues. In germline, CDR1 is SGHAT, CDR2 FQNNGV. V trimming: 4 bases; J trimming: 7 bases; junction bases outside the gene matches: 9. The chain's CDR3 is CASSSQGRSSEKLFF. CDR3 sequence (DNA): TGTGCCAGCAGCTCACAGGGGCGGAGCAGTGAAAAACTGTTTTTT.

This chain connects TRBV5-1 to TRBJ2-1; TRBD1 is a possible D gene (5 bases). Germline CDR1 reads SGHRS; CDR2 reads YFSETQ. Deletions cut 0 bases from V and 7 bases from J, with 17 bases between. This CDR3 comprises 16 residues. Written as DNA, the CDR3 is TGCGCCAGCAGCTTGGGCAGGGCCTGGGTTTGGAATGAGCAGTTCTTC. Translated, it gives CASSLGRAWVWNEQFF.